This is a list of T cell receptor beta chains from one sample in a study of patients and donors after allogeneic stem cell transplantation. One entry per CDR3 protein results from TCRdb running MiXCR on the RT-PCR reads. The sample lists 800,000 to 1,000,000 distinct CDR3 sequences, roughly 17% occurring once. Input material: blood, either unsorted or a sorted T cell fraction (not recorded which). The receptors derive from a human donor who was either an allogeneic HSCT recipient or a stem cell or donor lymphocyte infusion donor (not recorded which). It is not recorded whose cells these are; they may come from a transplant donor. Each CDR3 is given with its conserved first and last residue. The D gene is left open where the match is weak. Clone size is given for some rows only: seen once, a few or many times, or a class if the clone is expanded.

CASSYGGRESTDTQYF TGTGCCAGCAGCTACGGGGGCAGGGAGTCCACAGATACGCAGTATTTT TRBV7-2 NA TRBJ2-3 NA
CASSVGGRNTEAFF TGTGCCAGCAGCGTAGGAGGGAGGAACACTGAAGCTTTCTTT TRBV9 many TRBJ1-1 NA
CASSDPIGQGPSSNQPQHF TGTGCCAGCAGTGACCCTATAGGACAGGGGCCGAGTAGCAATCAGCCCCAGCATTTT TRBV6-4 NA TRBJ1-5 TRBD1
CSATDRAGNQPQHF TGCAGTGCTACCGACAGGGCTGGCAATCAGCCCCAGCATTTT TRBV20-1 NA TRBJ1-5 TRBD1
CASSFIGGLAGELFF TGTGCCAGCAGCTTTATTGGAGGACTAGCCGGGGAGCTGTTTTTT TRBV11-2 few TRBJ2-2 TRBD2
CASSPVWTGNQPQHF TGTGCCAGCAGCCCAGTCTGGACAGGGAATCAGCCCCAGCATTTT TRBV7-2 once TRBJ1-5 TRBD1
CSALGEAYEQYF TGCAGTGCCCTAGGCGAAGCCTACGAGCAGTACTTC TRBV20-1 few TRBJ2-7 NA
CASSLAQQGGTEAFF TGCGCCAGCAGCTTGGCGCAGCAGGGCGGCACTGAAGCTTTCTTT TRBV5-1 once TRBJ1-1 NA
CASSYSISGLPLQETQYF TGTGCCAGCAGTTACTCGATTTCAGGGCTACCCCTTCAAGAGACCCAGTACTTC TRBV6-5 NA TRBJ2-5 NA
CATSDGRPNTEAFF TGTGCCACCAGTGACGGACGTCCGAACACTGAAGCTTTCTTT TRBV24-1 NA TRBJ1-1 NA
CASSPQAPISTNYGYTF TGTGCCAGCTCACCACAAGCTCCAATCTCTACTAACTATGGCTACACCTTC TRBV18 few TRBJ1-2 NA
CSGLGTGNYEQYF TGCAGTGGCCTCGGGACGGGGAACTACGAGCAGTACTTC TRBV20-1 many TRBJ2-7 NA
CSAIGIAEAFF TGCAGTGCTATTGGCATAGCTGAAGCTTTCTTT TRBV20-1 NA TRBJ1-1 NA
CASSQERDFGEKETQYF TGCGCCAGCAGCCAAGAACGGGATTTCGGGGAAAAAGAGACCCAGTACTTC TRBV4-1 NA TRBJ2-5 NA
CASKAPGNGEQYF TGTGCCAGCAAAGCTCCAGGGAACGGGGAGCAGTACTTC TRBV6-1 once TRBJ2-7 NA
CASRAQSPLEQYF TGTGCCAGCAGAGCACAGTCCCCCCTGGAGCAGTACTTC TRBV28 NA TRBJ2-7 NA
CASSFNRGRGNEQFF TGTGCCAGCAGCTTCAACAGGGGGCGCGGGAATGAGCAGTTCTTC TRBV7-2 few TRBJ2-1 TRBD1
CASSDRAVRRTEAFF TGTGCCAGTAGCGACAGGGCGGTACGAAGGACTGAAGCTTTCTTT TRBV19 few TRBJ1-1 TRBD1
CSAASGGKIETQYF TGCAGTGCTGCTAGCGGGGGCAAAATAGAGACCCAGTACTTC TRBV20-1 NA TRBJ2-5 TRBD2
CASLIAQGGGHNEQFF TGTGCCAGTTTAATAGCGCAGGGTGGGGGACACAATGAGCAGTTCTTC TRBV28 NA TRBJ2-1 NA
CASSPRDVSDTQYF TGTGCCAGCAGCCCCAGGGACGTCTCAGATACGCAGTATTTT TRBV9 NA TRBJ2-3 NA
CSARDRRGGTEAFF TGCAGTGCTAGAGATAGGAGGGGAGGCACTGAAGCTTTCTTT TRBV20-1 many TRBJ1-1 NA
CASSLGSGEGGYTF TGCGCCAGCAGCTTGGGTTCGGGCGAGGGTGGCTACACCTTC TRBV5-1 few TRBJ1-2 NA
CASSANRVNTGELFF TGTGCCAGCAGTGCGAACAGGGTTAACACCGGGGAGCTGTTTTTT TRBV12-3/TRBV12-4 many TRBJ2-2 NA
CSVEKTGYEQYF TGCAGCGTTGAGAAAACAGGATACGAGCAGTACTTC TRBV29-1 few TRBJ2-7 NA
CATEDRAYNEQFF TGTGCCACCGAGGACAGGGCCTACAATGAGCAGTTCTTC TRBV24-1 NA TRBJ2-1 TRBD1
CATSPSHGTYQETQYF TGTGCCACCAGCCCAAGTCACGGGACGTACCAAGAGACCCAGTACTTC TRBV24-1 NA TRBJ2-5 NA
CAWTTSGGFQETQYF TGTGCCTGGACCACTAGCGGGGGCTTCCAAGAGACCCAGTACTTC TRBV30 few TRBJ2-5 TRBD2
CSARALSYGYTF TGCAGTGCGCGGGCCCTTAGCTATGGCTACACCTTC TRBV20-1 few TRBJ1-2 NA
CSASSDRGLDTQYF TGCAGTGCTAGTAGTGACAGGGGGCTAGATACGCAGTATTTT TRBV20-1 few TRBJ2-3 TRBD1
CASSLGGGRAKYEQYF TGTGCCAGCAGTTTAGGAGGCGGGAGGGCTAAATACGAGCAGTACTTC TRBV12-3/TRBV12-4 NA TRBJ2-7 TRBD2
CATSRGERETQYF TGTGCCACCAGCAGAGGGGAACGAGAGACCCAGTACTTC TRBV15 NA TRBJ2-5 NA
CASSLADSLETQYF TGCGCCAGCAGCTTGGCCGACAGCTTAGAGACCCAGTACTTC TRBV5-1 few TRBJ2-5 NA
CASGLSGTGGRNEQFF TGTGCCAGCGGACTATCTGGGACAGGGGGCCGGAATGAGCAGTTCTTC TRBV7-3 NA TRBJ2-1 TRBD1
CSVEGFRADTEAFF TGCAGCGTTGAAGGGTTCCGGGCGGACACTGAAGCTTTCTTT TRBV29-1 few TRBJ1-1 NA
CASSPEGGHGYTF TGCGCCAGCAGCCCGGAGGGGGGTCATGGCTACACCTTC TRBV5-1 many TRBJ1-2 NA
CASSLEDRRNQPQHF TGTGCCAGCAGCTTGGAAGACAGACGCAATCAGCCCCAGCATTTT TRBV5-5 few TRBJ1-5 NA
CSARDPVSGRSEHF TGCAGTGCTAGAGATCCGGTTTCGGGTAGAAGCGAACACTTT TRBV20-1 few TRBJ1-6 NA
CASSHRLDNSYNEQFF TGTGCCAGCAGCCATCGGTTGGACAACTCCTACAATGAGCAGTTCTTC TRBV7-9 NA TRBJ2-1 NA
CASSDWRGYTF TGTGCCAGCAGTGACTGGCGGGGCTACACCTTC TRBV25-1 few TRBJ1-2 NA
CASTHPGTGVGNTIYF TGTGCCAGCACCCATCCCGGGACAGGGGTTGGAAACACCATATATTTT TRBV6-1 many TRBJ1-3 TRBD1
CASTLAGAGGELFF TGTGCCAGCACACTAGCGGGGGCTGGTGGGGAGCTGTTTTTT TRBV2 NA TRBJ2-2 TRBD2
CASIGGGLSSPLHF TGTGCCAGCATTGGGGGAGGGTTAAGTTCACCCCTCCACTTT TRBV28 few TRBJ1-6 NA
CASSAQTGSNQPQHF TGTGCCAGCAGCGCCCAAACAGGAAGCAATCAGCCCCAGCATTTT TRBV9 NA TRBJ1-5 NA
CSAADRDNYGYTF TGCAGTGCCGCGGACAGGGATAACTATGGCTACACCTTC TRBV20-1 few TRBJ1-2 TRBD1
CASSQGTGGWEQYF TGCGCCAGCAGCCAGGGGACAGGGGGCTGGGAGCAGTACTTC TRBV4-3 NA TRBJ2-7 TRBD1
CASRVGGNTIYF TGTGCCAGCAGGGTCGGGGGAAACACCATATATTTT TRBV12-3/TRBV12-4 many TRBJ1-3 NA
CASGIPGLQETQYF TGTGCCAGCGGGATCCCTGGCCTTCAAGAGACCCAGTACTTC TRBV7-9 NA TRBJ2-5 NA